The T cell receptor beta chain under discussion was sequenced for a study of blood T cell repertoires in COVID-19. Study as a whole: The United States, Italy and Spain provided the acute and convalescent COVID-19 samples.

The V end lost 9 bases, the J end lost 6 bases, and 22 bases lay between the germline ends. This CDR3 has 14 amino acids. The germline CDR1 and CDR2 sequences are SGHRS and YFSETQ. Original data processing: How many nucleated cells were present was estimated from reference gene primer amplification. Some clones are missing from TCRdb's copy, which holds only in-frame ones; the method was immunoSEQ multiplex PCR. V and J calls and clone size are copied from that table; D and trimming were computed from the DNA. The sample holds roughly 120,000 clones, about four fifths seen once. This clonotype was obtained from a woman aged 60 to 75 with acute or convalescent COVID-19. The chain carries TRBV5-1 and TRBJ2-7; a possible D gene is TRBD2 (5 bases). The sequenced sample consisted of peripheral blood. The CDR3 spells CATLPLGLGGEQYF. The CDR3 coding sequence is TGCGCCACATTGCCTTTGGGTCTCGGAGGCGAGCAGTACTTC.